Shown below are 3 T cell receptor beta chains from a single sample sequenced in a study of control samples from healthy donors and cancer patients. Some clones are missing from TCRdb's copy, which holds only in-frame ones; the method was immunoSEQ multiplex PCR. The sample shows about 150,000 clones, 93% of them seen only once. Sequencing was performed on blood. Receptors originate from a man between 50 and 59 years old in good health.

The chain couples TRBV23-1 to TRBJ1-4; no clear D gene. TRBV23-1 is reported as an ORF; its role is uncertain. The V end was cut by 1 base, the J end by 0 bases, with 15 bases between. The CDR3 totals 18 residues. The CDR3, as DNA: TGCGCCAGCAGTCAATTGTTACGGCCGCATCCAACTAATGAAAAACTGTTTTTT. This codes for CASSQLLRPHPTNEKLFF.

This rearrangement joins TRBV5-1 to TRBJ2-7; 8 bases map to TRBD1. Trimming removed 1 base from V and 2 bases from J; junction bases left unmatched: 8. Germline V gene sequence: CDR1 SGHRS, CDR2 YFSETQ. The CDR3 covers 16 residues. As DNA, the CDR3 is TGCGCCAGCAGCTTGACCGGGACAGGATTACCCTACGAGCAGTACTTC. Amino acid sequence: CASSLTGTGLPYEQYF.

The J gene is TRBJ2-7, the V gene TRBV24-1; perhaps D is TRBD1 or TRBD2 (5 bases each). V lost 5 bases to trimming and J lost 6 bases, with 22 bases between them. Germline V gene lookup returns CDR1 KGHDR and CDR2 SFDVKD. The CDR3 has 16 amino acids. The DNA for the CDR3 is TGTGCCACCAGTGCCTCGGGGCAGGGATATCCCGGCGAGCAGTACTTC. It encodes CATSASGQGYPGEQYF.